This T cell receptor (beta chain) was captured in a study of blood T cell repertoires in COVID-19. Study-wide context: PBMCs, B-cell-depleted T cells, or T cells were the source of the cDNA or gDNA that made up the material.

Germline CDR1 and CDR2: SQVTM and ANQGSEA. Germline trimming cut 0 bases from V and 7 bases from J; bases unmatched to any gene: 6. This CDR3 comprises 14 residues. The table came from immunoSEQ multiplex PCR; TCRdb's copy has only in-frame clones and leaves some out. The sample lists roughly 250,000 clones, about 85% seen once, with about 6% in the top ten. This sequence was found in a woman aged 30 to 39 with acute COVID-19. The sample consisted of PBMCs or T cells enriched from blood (not recorded which). The V and J genes are TRBV29-1 and TRBJ2-1; TRBD1 aligns across 7 bases. CDR3: CSVEEGGRQNEQFF. CDR3 nucleotide sequence: TGCAGCGTTGAAGAAGGGGGCCGGCAAAATGAGCAGTTCTTC.